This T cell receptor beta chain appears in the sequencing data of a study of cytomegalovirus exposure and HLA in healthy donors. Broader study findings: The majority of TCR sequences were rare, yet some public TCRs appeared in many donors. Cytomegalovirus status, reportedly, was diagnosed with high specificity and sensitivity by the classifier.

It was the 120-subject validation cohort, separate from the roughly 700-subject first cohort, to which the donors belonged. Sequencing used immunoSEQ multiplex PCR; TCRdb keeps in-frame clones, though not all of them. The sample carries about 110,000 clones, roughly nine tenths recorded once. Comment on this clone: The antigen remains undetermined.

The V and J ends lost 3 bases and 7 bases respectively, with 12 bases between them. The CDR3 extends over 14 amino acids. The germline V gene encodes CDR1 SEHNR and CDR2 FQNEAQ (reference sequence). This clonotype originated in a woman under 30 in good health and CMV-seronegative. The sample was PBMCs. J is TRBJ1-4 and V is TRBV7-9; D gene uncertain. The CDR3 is CASSFYAGGEKLFF. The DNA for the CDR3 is TGTGCCAGCAGCTTCTACGCGGGCGGTGAAAAACTGTTTTTT.